This TCR beta chain was captured by sequencing in a study of T cell responses to AZD1222 COVID-19 vaccine. The overall study: Analysis merged second doses at about 4 or about 12 weeks.

In the case of this clone: The antigen remains undetermined.

Assay: immunoSEQ multiplex PCR; the TCRdb copy retains only in-frame clones and omits some. The repertoire consists of some 120,000 clones, with 75% to 90% occurring once and the leading ten covering 1.5% to 2%. Study-level findings and limits: All repertoire sampling was performed exclusively after the peak T cell response. The donor group comprised mostly white British people and more females; the analysis possibly underestimated clonal diversity.

The germline V gene encodes CDR1 LGHNA and CDR2 YSLEER. The CDR3 runs 16 residues. V lost 3 bases and J lost 6; bases outside the gene matches: 12. This receptor was identified in an adult in good health. This rearrangement joins TRBV4-3 to TRBJ2-7; 9 bases align to TRBD2. Here the sequenced sample was peripheral blood, taken on day 0 of AZD1222 vaccination. The CDR3: CASSHDSGSDSLEQYF. The DNA of the CDR3 is TGCGCCAGCAGCCACGATAGCGGGAGCGATTCCCTCGAGCAGTACTTC.